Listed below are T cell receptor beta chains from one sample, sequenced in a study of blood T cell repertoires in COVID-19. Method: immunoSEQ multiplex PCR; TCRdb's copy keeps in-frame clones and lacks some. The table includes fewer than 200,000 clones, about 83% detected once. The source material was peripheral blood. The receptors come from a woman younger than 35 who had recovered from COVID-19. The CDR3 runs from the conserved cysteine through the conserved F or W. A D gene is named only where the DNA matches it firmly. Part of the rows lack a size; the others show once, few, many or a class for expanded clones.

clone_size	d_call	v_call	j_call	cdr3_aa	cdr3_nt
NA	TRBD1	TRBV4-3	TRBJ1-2	CASSQLPSLTGFGYTF	TGCGCCAGCAGCCAGCTCCCAAGTCTGACAGGGTTCGGCTACACCTTC
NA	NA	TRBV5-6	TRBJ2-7	CASSGGTGYEQYF	TGTGCCAGCAGCGGGGGGACGGGCTACGAGCAGTACTTC
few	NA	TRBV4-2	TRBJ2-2	CASSQETRELTGELFF	TGTGCCAGCAGCCAAGAAACCCGGGAACTCACCGGGGAGCTGTTTTTT
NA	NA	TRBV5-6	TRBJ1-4	CASSLPGDWEKLFF	TGTGCCAGCAGCCTGCCGGGGGATTGGGAAAAACTGTTTTTT
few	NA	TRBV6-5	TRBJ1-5	CASRPTGGSNQPQHF	TGTGCCAGCAGGCCCACGGGTGGGAGCAATCAGCCCCAGCATTTT
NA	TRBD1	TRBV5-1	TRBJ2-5	CASSLAGQLQETQYF	TGCGCCAGCAGCTTGGCGGGACAGCTACAAGAGACCCAGTACTTC
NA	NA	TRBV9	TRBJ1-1	CASSVAVANTEAFF	TGTGCCAGCAGCGTAGCGGTCGCGAACACTGAAGCTTTCTTT
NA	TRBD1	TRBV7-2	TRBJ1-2	CASGKQGAGYGYTF	TGTGCCAGCGGAAAACAGGGGGCTGGCTATGGCTACACCTTC
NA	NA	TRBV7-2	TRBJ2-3	CASSLYHRITDTQYF	TGTGCCAGCAGCTTATACCACAGGATTACAGATACGCAGTATTTT
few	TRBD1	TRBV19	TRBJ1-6	CASRRTGVNSPLHF	TGTGCCAGTAGACGGACAGGGGTGAATTCACCCCTCCACTTT
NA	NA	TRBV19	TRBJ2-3	CASSDRSYTDTQYF	TGTGCCAGTAGTGACAGGAGTTACACAGATACGCAGTATTTT
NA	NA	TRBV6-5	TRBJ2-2	CATTGGSPNTGELFF	TGTGCCACAACCGGGGGATCTCCGAACACCGGGGAGCTGTTTTTT
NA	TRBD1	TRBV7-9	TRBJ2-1	CASSSRQGVDEQFF	TGTGCCAGCAGCTCCCGACAGGGGGTCGATGAGCAGTTCTTC
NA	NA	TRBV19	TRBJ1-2	CASSLQDSDYGYTF	TGTGCCAGTAGTCTACAGGACAGCGACTATGGCTACACCTTC
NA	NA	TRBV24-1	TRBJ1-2	CATRGLHNGYTF	TGTGCCACCAGAGGACTACACAATGGCTACACCTTC
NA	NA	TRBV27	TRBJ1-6	CASSFGSANSPLHF	TGTGCCAGCAGTTTTGGGAGCGCGAATTCACCCCTCCACTTT
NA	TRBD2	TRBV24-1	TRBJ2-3	CATSDFSGRAVDTQYF	TGTGCCACCAGTGACTTTAGCGGGAGGGCCGTAGATACGCAGTATTTT
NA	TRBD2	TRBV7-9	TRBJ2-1	CASSLRLAGGGRNEQFF	TGTGCCAGCAGCTTGAGACTAGCGGGAGGAGGACGAAATGAGCAGTTCTTC
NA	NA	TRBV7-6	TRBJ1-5	CASSLARDQPQHF	TGTGCCAGCAGCTTAGCGAGGGATCAGCCCCAGCATTTT
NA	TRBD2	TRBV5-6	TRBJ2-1	CASSLLSSGSYNEQFF	TGTGCCAGCAGCTTGTTGTCTAGCGGGAGTTACAATGAGCAGTTCTTC
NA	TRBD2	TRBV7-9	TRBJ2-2	CASSPSGGAGGELFF	TGTGCCAGCAGCCCGAGCGGGGGGGCCGGCGGGGAGCTGTTTTTT
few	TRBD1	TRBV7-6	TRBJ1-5	CASSSGTGRGGQPQHF	TGTGCCAGCAGCTCAGGGACAGGCCGCGGGGGTCAGCCCCAGCATTTT
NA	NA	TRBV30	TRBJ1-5	CAWTVKGGQPQHF	TGTGCCTGGACAGTCAAGGGCGGGCAGCCCCAGCATTTT
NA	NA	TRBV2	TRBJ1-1	CASRKQGPGTEAFF	TGTGCCAGCAGGAAACAGGGACCGGGCACTGAAGCTTTCTTT
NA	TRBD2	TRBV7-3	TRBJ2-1	CASSPTGGLTYNEQFF	TGTGCCAGCAGCCCTACGGGGGGGCTGACCTACAATGAGCAGTTCTTC
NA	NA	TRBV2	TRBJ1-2	CASTRRDGYTF	TGTGCCAGCACACGACGGGATGGCTACACCTTC
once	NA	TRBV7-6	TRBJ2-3	CASSLDHLITDTQYF	TGTGCCAGCAGCTTAGACCATCTAATCACAGATACGCAGTATTTT
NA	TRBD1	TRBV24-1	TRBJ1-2	CATSDPGTGDYGYTF	TGTGCCACCAGTGACCCCGGGACAGGGGACTATGGCTACACCTTC
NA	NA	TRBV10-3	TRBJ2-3	CAIRGPGLKNTDTQYF	TGTGCCATCAGGGGGCCGGGACTGAAAAACACAGATACGCAGTATTTT
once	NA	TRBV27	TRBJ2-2	CASSGTGYPGELFF	TGTGCCAGCAGTGGAACAGGGTACCCCGGGGAGCTGTTTTTT
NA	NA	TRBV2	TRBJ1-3	CASSDFGGSGNTIYF	TGTGCCAGCAGTGATTTCGGGGGTTCAGGAAACACCATATATTTT
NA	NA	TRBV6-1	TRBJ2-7	CASREGQFHEQYF	TGTGCCAGCAGGGAAGGACAGTTCCACGAGCAGTACTTC
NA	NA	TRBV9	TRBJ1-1	CASSVDRIGTEAFF	TGTGCCAGCAGCGTAGACAGGATTGGCACTGAAGCTTTCTTT
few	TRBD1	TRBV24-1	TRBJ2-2	CATFPDRDENTGELFF	TGTGCCACCTTTCCGGACAGGGATGAGAACACCGGGGAGCTGTTTTTT
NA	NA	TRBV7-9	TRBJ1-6	CASSSPPAYNSPLHF	TGTGCCAGCAGCTCCCCTCCCGCCTATAATTCACCCCTCCACTTT
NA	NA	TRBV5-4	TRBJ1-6	CASSLVIGSPLHF	TGTGCCAGCAGCTTGGTAATCGGTTCACCCCTCCACTTT
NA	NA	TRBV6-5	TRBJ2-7	CASRDKWSSYEQYF	TGTGCCAGCAGGGACAAGTGGAGCTCCTACGAGCAGTACTTC
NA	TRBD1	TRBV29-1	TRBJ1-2	CSGSGTGEYGYTF	TGCAGCGGCTCCGGGACAGGGGAATATGGCTACACCTTC
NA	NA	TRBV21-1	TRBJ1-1	CASSKEGAPAEAFF	TGTGCCAGCAGCAAAGAGGGGGCCCCCGCTGAAGCTTTCTTT
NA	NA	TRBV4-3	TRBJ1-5	CASSQVGGQQPQHF	TGCGCCAGCAGCCAAGTGGGGGGTCAACAGCCCCAGCATTTT
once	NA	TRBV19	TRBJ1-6	CASTPGRVGNSPLHF	TGTGCCTCCACCCCCGGCAGGGTGGGAAATTCACCCCTCCACTTT
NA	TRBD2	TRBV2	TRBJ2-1	CASSVGRGVGEQFF	TGTGCCAGCAGCGTGGGCCGGGGGGTGGGTGAGCAGTTCTTC
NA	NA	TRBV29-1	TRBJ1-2	CSVESMGRSSYGYTF	TGCAGCGTTGAATCTATGGGCCGGTCGAGCTATGGCTACACCTTC
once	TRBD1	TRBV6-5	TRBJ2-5	CASSYGGQEETQYF	TGTGCCAGCAGTTACGGAGGACAGGAAGAGACCCAGTACTTC
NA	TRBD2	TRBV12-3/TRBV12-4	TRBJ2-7	CASSPGGTYEQYF	TGTGCCAGCAGCCCCGGGGGGACCTACGAGCAGTACTTC
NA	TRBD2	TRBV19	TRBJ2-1	CASSVAGGPNEQFF	TGTGCCAGTAGTGTGGCGGGGGGGCCTAATGAGCAGTTCTTC
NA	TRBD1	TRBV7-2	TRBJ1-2	CASSKQGAFDGYTF	TGTGCCAGCAGCAAACAGGGGGCGTTCGATGGCTACACCTTC
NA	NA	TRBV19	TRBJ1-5	CASSRGGQYNQPQHF	TGTGCCAGTAGTCGTGGTGGACAGTACAATCAGCCCCAGCATTTT
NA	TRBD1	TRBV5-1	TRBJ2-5	CASSLGQGETQYF	TGCGCCAGCAGCTTGGGACAGGGAGAGACCCAGTACTTC
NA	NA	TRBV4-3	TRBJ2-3	CASSQDRGYTDTQYF	TGCGCCAGCAGCCAAGATAGGGGCTACACAGATACGCAGTATTTT
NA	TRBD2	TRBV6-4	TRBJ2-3	CASSDLAGESSDTQYF	TGTGCCAGCAGTGACTTAGCGGGAGAGTCATCAGATACGCAGTATTTT
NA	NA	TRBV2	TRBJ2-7	CATGEEMYEQYF	TGTGCTACGGGGGAAGAAATGTACGAGCAGTACTTC
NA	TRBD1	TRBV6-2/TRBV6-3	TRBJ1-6	CASSYSGIGTVGSPLHF	TGTGCCAGCAGTTACTCGGGTATTGGGACAGTCGGTTCACCCCTCCACTTT
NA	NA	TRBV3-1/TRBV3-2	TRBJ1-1	CASTPTGRGHTEAFF	TGTGCCAGCACCCCGACGGGGCGGGGTCACACTGAAGCTTTCTTT
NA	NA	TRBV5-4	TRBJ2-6	CASSHWTEGVLTF	TGTGCCAGCAGCCACTGGACTGAAGGCGTCCTGACTTTC
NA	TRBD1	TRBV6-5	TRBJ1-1	CASSRDRVYTEAFF	TGTGCCAGCAGTCGGGACAGGGTCTACACTGAAGCTTTCTTT
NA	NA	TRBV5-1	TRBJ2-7	CASSARGASYEQYF	TGCGCCAGCAGCGCCAGGGGGGCGTCCTACGAGCAGTACTTC
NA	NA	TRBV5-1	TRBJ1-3	CASSEGFSGNTIYF	TGCGCCAGCAGCGAGGGCTTCTCTGGAAACACCATATATTTT
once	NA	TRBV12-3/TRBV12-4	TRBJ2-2	CASSLYSTGELFF	TGTGCCAGCAGTTTATACTCCACCGGGGAGCTGTTTTTT
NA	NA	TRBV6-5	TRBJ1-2	CASSYSAASYGYTF	TGTGCCAGCAGTTACTCAGCCGCGTCCTATGGCTACACCTTC